These T cell receptor beta chains were read from a single sample in a study of blood T cell repertoires in COVID-19. TCRdb keeps only in-frame clones here, not all; method: immunoSEQ multiplex PCR. Of some 45,000 clones in the sample, roughly 86% were seen once. Sequencing used peripheral blood. Every receptor here comes from a man between 65 and 79 years old with acute or convalescent COVID-19. CDR3s include the opening cysteine and the closing phenylalanine or tryptophan. A D gene is named only where the DNA matches it firmly. Size values are once, few and many counts, or a class for expanded clones, and some rows have none.

d_call j_call v_call clone_size cdr3_aa cdr3_nt
- TRBJ2-5 TRBV20-1 - CSRGLETQYF TGCAGTAGAGGCTTGGAGACCCAGTACTTC
TRBD1 TRBJ1-3 TRBV7-8 - CASRLDRGSGNTIYF TGTGCCAGCAGACTAGACAGGGGCTCTGGAAACACCATATATTTT
TRBD1 TRBJ2-3 TRBV7-3 - CASSLTGISTDTQYF TGTGCCAGCAGCTTGACAGGGATTAGCACAGATACGCAGTATTTT
- TRBJ1-1 TRBV28 - CASSTPEMNTEAFF TGTGCCAGCAGTACACCGGAGATGAACACTGAAGCTTTCTTT
- TRBJ1-3 TRBV11-2 - CASSLFEEAGNTIYF TGTGCCAGCAGCTTGTTCGAGGAGGCTGGAAACACCATATATTTT
TRBD1 TRBJ1-4 TRBV7-9 - CASSPGTGGEKLFF TGTGCCAGCAGCCCCGGGACAGGGGGTGAAAAACTGTTTTTT
TRBD1 TRBJ1-6 TRBV5-8 - CASSLETGRSPLHF TGTGCCAGCAGCTTGGAGACAGGGAGATCACCCCTCCACTTT
- TRBJ2-6 TRBV5-1 - CASSRSGANVLTF TGCGCCAGCAGCCGCTCTGGGGCCAACGTCCTGACTTTC
- TRBJ2-3 TRBV2 - CARGPTVRSSTDTQYF TGTGCCAGAGGCCCCACCGTGCGGAGTAGCACAGATACGCAGTATTTT
- TRBJ1-3 TRBV4-3 - CASSQDRRVDTIYF TGCGCCAGCAGCCAAGATAGGAGAGTGGACACCATATATTTT
- TRBJ1-1 TRBV5-6 - CASSRTRLTMAFF TGTGCCAGCAGCAGGACTCGACTTACAATGGCTTTCTTT
- TRBJ1-5 TRBV12-3/TRBV12-4 few CASSGLGGQPQHF TGTGCCAGCAGTGGGTTAGGGGGACAGCCCCAGCATTTT
- TRBJ2-7 TRBV5-1 - CASSLDWSSYEQYF TGCGCCAGCAGCTTGGATTGGAGCTCCTACGAGCAGTACTTC
TRBD1 TRBJ2-7 TRBV7-9 few CASSLMGQGPYEQYF TGTGCCAGCAGCTTAATGGGACAGGGTCCCTACGAGCAGTACTTC
TRBD1 TRBJ1-4 TRBV5-4 once CASSLAPGTGDEKLFF TGTGCCAGCAGCTTGGCACCTGGGACAGGGGATGAAAAACTGTTTTTT
- TRBJ2-5 TRBV7-2 - CASSLVHSGGETQYF TGTGCCAGCAGCTTAGTCCACTCGGGTGGGGAGACCCAGTACTTC
- TRBJ2-7 TRBV10-2 - CASSNNYEQYF TGCGCCAGCAGTAACAACTACGAGCAGTACTTC
- TRBJ1-1 TRBV18 - CASSPPLNTEAFF TGTGCCAGCTCACCACCCCTAAACACTGAAGCTTTCTTT
- TRBJ1-3 TRBV6-5 - CASSQLTAGNTIYF TGTGCCAGCAGCCAACTAACTGCTGGAAACACCATATATTTT
TRBD2 TRBJ2-7 TRBV10-3 - CATAPSGPAYEQYF TGTGCCACCGCCCCTAGCGGTCCAGCCTACGAGCAGTACTTC
- TRBJ1-5 TRBV7-8 - CASSFDGTNNQPQHF TGTGCCAGCAGCTTTGACGGGACAAACAATCAGCCCCAGCATTTT
- TRBJ1-6 TRBV9 once CASSATPSADSPLHF TGTGCCAGCAGCGCAACACCTTCGGCGGATTCACCCCTCCACTTT
TRBD2 TRBJ2-7 TRBV15 - CATSRDVQSGRTYEQYF TGTGCCACCAGCAGAGATGTCCAGAGCGGGAGAACCTACGAGCAGTACTTC
TRBD1 TRBJ2-7 TRBV30 - CASKQGDSYEQYF TGTGCCTCGAAACAGGGGGACTCCTACGAGCAGTACTTC
TRBD2 TRBJ2-1 TRBV19 - CASSMSRPSGVYNEQFF TGTGCCAGTAGTATGAGCCGCCCTAGCGGGGTCTACAATGAGCAGTTCTTC
- TRBJ1-5 TRBV6-6 - CASSYEAIQPQHF TGTGCCAGCAGTTACGAGGCAATACAGCCCCAGCATTTT
TRBD2 TRBJ2-7 TRBV27 - CASGLAGEGYEQYF TGTGCCAGCGGACTAGCGGGAGAAGGGTACGAGCAGTACTTC
TRBD2 TRBJ2-2 TRBV7-9 - CASSSPRDYNGELFF TGTGCCAGCAGCTCACCCCGGGACTACAACGGGGAGCTGTTTTTT
- TRBJ1-5 TRBV19 few CASSNVNNGGIGQPQHF TGTGCCAGTAGTAATGTTAATAACGGGGGGATTGGGCAGCCCCAGCATTTT
- TRBJ1-2 TRBV7-8 - CASSLGQIDGYTF TGTGCCAGCAGCTTAGGACAGATAGACGGCTACACCTTC
TRBD1 TRBJ1-2 TRBV11-2 - CASSHFDRVEGYTF TGTGCCAGCAGCCATTTCGACAGGGTCGAGGGCTACACCTTC
TRBD1 TRBJ2-3 TRBV19 - CASSIDRGKTDTQYF TGTGCCAGTAGTATCGACAGGGGTAAGACAGATACGCAGTATTTT
- TRBJ2-2 TRBV28 - CASSYPTGRENTGELFF TGTGCCAGCAGTTACCCGACAGGGCGGGAGAACACCGGGGAGCTGTTTTTT
- TRBJ1-1 TRBV7-9 - CASSLEYNRLNTEAFF TGTGCCAGCAGCTTAGAATATAACAGGTTGAACACTGAAGCTTTCTTT
- TRBJ2-3 TRBV24-1 - CATAGVMTDTQYF TGTGCCACGGCCGGGGTGATGACAGATACGCAGTATTTT
- TRBJ1-3 TRBV12-5 - CASGLGAGGDSGNTIYF TGTGCTAGTGGTTTGGGGGCGGGCGGTGATTCTGGAAACACCATATATTTT
- TRBJ1-2 TRBV4-3 once CASSQDLEPTYGYTF TGCGCCAGCAGCCAAGATCTCGAGCCCACCTATGGCTACACCTTC
- TRBJ2-3 TRBV30 - CAWRGGTDTQYF TGTGCCTGGAGGGGAGGAACAGATACGCAGTATTTT
TRBD1 TRBJ2-1 TRBV7-8 - CASSPTYPGQDPNEQFF TGTGCCAGCAGCCCCACCTACCCGGGACAGGACCCCAATGAGCAGTTCTTC
TRBD1 TRBJ2-1 TRBV9 - CASSVWDSSYNEQFF TGTGCCAGCAGCGTCTGGGACAGCTCCTACAATGAGCAGTTCTTC